This TCR beta chain was found in a study of identical twins. General observations from the study: Insertions were reduced in abundant cord blood beta clonotypes but not in memory repertoires. Invariant cells of the MAIT and iNKT types might have partly distorted the zero-insertion analyses.

In its sample, this clonotype was seen a few times. Its antigen is still unknown. Trimming removed 3 bases from V and 6 bases from J, with 9 bases in between. This CDR3 is 11 amino acids long. Germline assignment: CDR1 DFQATT and CDR2 SNEGSKA (reference sequence). Each CDR3 protein gets one entry after TCRdb re-called the 5' RACE reads with MiXCR. The sample contains about 470,000 distinct CDR3 sequences, less than 25% of which appear only once. These same records also appear under a second study, on T cells expressing NK-cell markers. That source notes: Researchers report these clonotypes also headed the CD3+CD56-NKG2C+ fraction in a handful of donors.

The rearrangement uses TRBV20-1 and TRBJ2-7, with D tentatively TRBD2 (5 bases). The source of this sequence is a woman aged 18-29 years in good health. Input material: CD4+ T cells sorted from blood. For the CDR3, the DNA is TGCAGTGCTAGCTCCGGGGTCGAGCAGTACTTC. Its protein product is CSASSGVEQYF.